This T cell receptor (beta chain) derives from a study of blood T cells in healthy people across ages. Study-level points and caveats: The long-lived group displayed more naive CD4+ cells, plus higher diversity, than the aged donors did.

Drawn from each donor were 8.5 to 10 milliliters of peripheral blood. Alongside a J-beta primer mix, a sample-barcoded 5' primer served in a second PCR lasting roughly 6 to 11 cycles. TCRdb analysed the 5' RACE reads with MiXCR anew, one entry per CDR3 protein. The profile shows over 700,000 distinct CDR3 sequences, about 25% of them singletons. Germline V gene sequence: CDR1 SQVTM, CDR2 ANQGSEA. Trimming took 6 bases from V and 8 from J; bases not matched to a gene: 13. The CDR3 covers 15 residues. To note about this clonotype: Its antigen is undetermined.

This sample also appeared in a second study, on T cells of mothers and their children. This second report adds: Among related mother-child pairs, overlap was slightly higher than in unrelated pairs, though not significantly.

The V gene is TRBV29-1, the J gene TRBJ1-2, with 12 positions matching TRBD1. The sample was blood. This receptor was taken from a boy younger than 18 in good health. The CDR3 spells CSVSGTGGKLRGYTF. CDR3 sequence (DNA): TGCAGCGTGTCCGGGACAGGGGGCAAATTAAGGGGCTACACCTTC.